Only a few counts were recorded for the clone carrying this T cell receptor beta chain. Other DNA sequences in this sample translate to the same CDR3. The length of the CDR3 is 13 residues. V was shortened by 0 bases and J by 3 bases, with 5 bases between the two germline ends. This specimen belongs to a study of blood T cell repertoires in COVID-19. About the research overall: The United States, Italy and Spain supplied acute and convalescent COVID-19 samples. PBMCs, B-cell-depleted T cells, or T cells provided the cDNA or gDNA that made up the material.

Adults between roughly 18 and 95 years of age took part from 24 US areas. Grouping used clinical history reported by participants in a survey and questionnaire. Assay used: immunoSEQ multiplex PCR; TCRdb lists only in-frame clones, some missing. Here the sample spans 200,000 to 250,000 clones, approximately 83% being singletons. The rearrangement joins TRBV12-3 or TRBV12-4 to TRBJ1-1; D is unclear. The TCR comes from a woman aged 50 to 60 who had been exposed to COVID-19. Material: PBMCs or T cells enriched from blood (not recorded which). The CDR3 reads CASSLAGDTEAFF. The CDR3 DNA is TGTGCCAGCAGTTTAGCGGGAGACACTGAAGCTTTCTTT.